The T cell receptor beta chain described here comes from a study of molecular identifiers for immune sequencing clone quantification. Study findings and constraints: Clones that exceeded 20 RNA copies held over 99% of effector molecules, yet under 1% in naive cells. More than 800,000 naive cells reportedly did not prevent detection of spiked Jurkat TCR RNA from one cell.

Germline V gene data show CDR1 as LGHDT and CDR2 as YNNKEL (reference sequence). Trimming shortened V by 3 bases and J by 3 bases, and 8 bases separated the two germline ends. The CDR3 spans 13 residues. MiXCR, run by TCRdb on the PCR reads, gives a single entry per CDR3 protein. The sample records around 480,000 distinct CDR3 sequences, around 23% being singletons. Of note for this clonotype: Its matching antigen is unknown.

Naive CD8 T cells, phenotype CD8+CD4-CCR7+CD45RA+, were sorted. This sequence joins TRBV3-1 and TRBJ2-5, with D unclear. Sequencing was carried out using naive CD8+ T cells from blood, with Jurkat cell RNA spiked in. The sample's subset: FACS-sorted CD8+CD4-CCR7+CD45RA+ naive T cells. This TCR derives from a human donor in good health. Some libraries in this study had Jurkat cell RNA spiked in. CDR3 sequence (DNA): TGTGCCAGCAGCCAGGTGGCAGAAGAGACCCAGTACTTC. Amino acids: CASSQVAEETQYF.